This TCR beta chain was captured in a study of blood T cell repertoires in COVID-19. Using immunoSEQ multiplex PCR, the repertoire was profiled, and TCRdb retains in-frame clones only, with some absent. The sample lists 230,000 or so clones, about four fifths occurring once. V gave up 7 bases and J gave up 10 bases; unmatched junction bases: 12. CDR3 length: 14 amino acids. CDR1 and CDR2 (germline): MNHEY, SVGAGI. This rearrangement joins TRBV6-5 to TRBJ2-2; 7 nucleotides agree with TRBD2. The source of this sequence is a man between 50 and 59 years old who had recovered from COVID-19. What was sequenced was PBMCs or T cells enriched from blood (not recorded which). CDR3 residues: CASTPVGGNPELFF. In DNA, the CDR3 is TGTGCCAGCACCCCCGTGGGAGGGAACCCGGAGCTGTTTTTT.